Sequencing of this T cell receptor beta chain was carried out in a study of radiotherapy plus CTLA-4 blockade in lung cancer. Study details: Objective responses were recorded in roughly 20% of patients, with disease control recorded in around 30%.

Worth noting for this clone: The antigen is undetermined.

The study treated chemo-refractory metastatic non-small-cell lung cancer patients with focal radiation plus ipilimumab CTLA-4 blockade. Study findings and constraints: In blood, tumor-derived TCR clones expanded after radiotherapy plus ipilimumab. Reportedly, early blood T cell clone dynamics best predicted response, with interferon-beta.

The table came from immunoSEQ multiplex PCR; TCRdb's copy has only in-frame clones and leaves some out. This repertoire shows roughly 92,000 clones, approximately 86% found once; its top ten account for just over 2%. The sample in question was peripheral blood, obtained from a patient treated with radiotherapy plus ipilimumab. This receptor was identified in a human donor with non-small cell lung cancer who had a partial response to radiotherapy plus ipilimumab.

CDR3 DNA: TGTGCCAGCAGCAGGACAGGCGTCACTGAAGCTTTCTTT. It codes for CASSRTGVTEAFF. This rearrangement joins TRBV6-1 to TRBJ1-1; 7 bases fit TRBD1. After removal of 6 bases from V and 4 bases from J, the junction contained 5 bases not matched to a gene. The germline V gene encodes CDR1 MNHNS and CDR2 SASEGT. The CDR3 sequence is 13 residues long.